Below are 8 T cell receptor beta chains sequenced from a single sample in a study of blood T cell repertoires in COVID-19. This table comes from immunoSEQ multiplex PCR, and its TCRdb copy is limited to in-frame clones, with some not included. The profile shows approximately 85,000 clones, around four fifths of them singletons. The material sequenced was peripheral blood. These receptor sequences come from a woman aged 70 to 79 with active or convalescent COVID-19.

This rearrangement joins TRBV6-2 or TRBV6-3 to TRBJ2-5, with 9 bases identical to TRBD1. The germline V gene has CDR1 MNHEY and CDR2 SVGEGT. Losses at the gene ends were 2 bases for V and 5 bases for J; bases not matched to a gene: 12. The CDR3 spans 17 residues. The CDR3 reads CASSYPTGQGMLETQYF. DNA of the CDR3: TGTGCCAGCAGTTACCCGACGGGACAGGGTATGTTGGAGACCCAGTACTTC.

V is TRBV27 and J is TRBJ2-3; D possibly corresponds to TRBD1 (6 bases). Germline V gene data show CDR1 as MNHEY and CDR2 as SMNVEV (reference sequence). V was clipped by 11 bases and J by 0 bases, with 15 bases between them. The CDR3 is made up of 14 amino acids. For the CDR3, the DNA is TGTGCCGCCGCAGGGGCCTCTAGCACAGATACGCAGTATTTT. Translating it yields CAAAGASSTDTQYF.

This chain joins TRBV2 and TRBJ2-1; tentative D call: TRBD2 (6 bases). V was cut by 3 bases and J by 7 bases, with 13 bases left in between. CDR1 is SNHLY, CDR2 FYNNEI, per germline. This CDR3 is 14 amino acids long. CDR3 nucleotide sequence: TGTGCCAGCAGTGAGCAGGGACTCGGAAATGAGCAGTTCTTC. It codes for CASSEQGLGNEQFF.

The CDR3 loop is CASYLTGGTAEQYF. The CDR3 region has the DNA TGTGCCAGCTACTTAACGGGGGGGACGGCCGAGCAGTACTTC. The chain is built from TRBV6-5 and TRBJ2-7; 8 bases align to TRBD2. V gave up 8 bases and J gave up 6 bases; unmatched junction bases: 12. Germline CDR1 reads MNHEY; CDR2 reads SVGAGI. The CDR3 is 14 residues long.

This chain joins TRBV5-5 and TRBJ1-1; tentatively, D is TRBD1 (6 bases). There are 12 residues in the CDR3. CDR1 is SGHKS and CDR2 is YYEKEE in the germline V gene (reference sequence). Trimming stripped 3 bases from V and 10 bases from J, with 13 bases between. CDR3 DNA sequence: TGTGCCAGCAGCTCATCGGCAGGGGTAGCTTTCTTT. Translating gives CASSSSAGVAFF.

J is TRBJ2-3 and V is TRBV18; D gene unclear. CDR1 KGHSH and CDR2 LQKENI come from the germline V gene. This CDR3 is 13 amino acids long. V shed 2 bases and J shed 5 bases, with 8 bases lying between them. CDR3 region: CASSPFAGDTQYF. As DNA, the CDR3 is TGTGCCAGCTCACCATTCGCAGGAGATACGCAGTATTTT.

The chain links TRBV3-1 (or the pseudogene TRBV3-2) to TRBJ2-5, with D maybe TRBD1 (5 bases). This CDR3 comprises 15 residues. Germline CDR1 and CDR2: LGHDT and YNNKEL (reference sequence). V lost 1 base and J lost 0, with 9 bases in between. This chain's CDR3 is CASSQGWTNQETQYF. In DNA form, the CDR3 reads TGTGCCAGCAGCCAAGGCTGGACAAACCAAGAGACCCAGTACTTC.

This chain joins TRBV7-9 and TRBJ2-4, with TRBD2 identical over 11 bases. Germline trimming cut 5 bases from V and 0 bases from J; bases unmatched to any gene: 6. The V gene's germline CDR1 is SEHNR and CDR2 FQNEAQ (reference sequence). The CDR3 runs to 17 residues. The CDR3 nucleotides read TGTGCCAGCAGCCCCCTAGCGGGGGGAGTAGCCAAAAACATTCAGTACTTC. Residues: CASSPLAGGVAKNIQYF.